This TCR beta chain emerged from a study of cytomegalovirus exposure and HLA in healthy donors (dated by TCRdb to 2016 to 2017). A note on the overall study: In an earlier analysis of roughly 590 of the donors, 276 Gb of sequence data and 117 million unique TCR beta sequences from roughly 200 million T cells were reported. Alongside the repertoire data, information on donor age, sex, ethnicity and CMV serostatus was compiled. The genetic ancestry cluster associated with self-reported Caucasian donors included 70% to 85% of the roughly 410 genotyped donors. In the later analysis, no new phenotypic data were used to find candidate immune exposures; instead, reliance was placed on TCR beta sequences and their occurrence across donors. Typing coverage differed by locus: A, B, C, DRB1 and DQB1 were typed in roughly 620-640 donors, DQA1 in 522, DPA1 in roughly 590, and DPB1 in 400 to 480. Around 330 gigabases of sequencing data and roughly 80 million unique TCR sequences made up an early release that covered 640 HLA-typed donors. A later analysis re-analyzed previously published TCR beta repertoires from hundreds of donors and added high-resolution HLA genotyping to study TCR occurrence patterns. Both class I and class II loci were covered by HLA typing, at four-digit resolution. To predict cytomegalovirus infection status, the study brought together high-throughput TCR immunosequencing, statistical association of individual TCRs with disease status, and machine learning. A later genetic analysis used genome-wide SNP genotypes for about three fifths of the roughly 700 donors, treating that subset as a discovery cohort. Roughly 5 DR-DQ haplotypes were handled as single units for association and clustering because linkage in the cohort was strong. All discovery cohort repertoires had been generated on a single sequencing platform. An earlier analysis of around 540 of the donors applied high-throughput TCR beta sequencing to assess whether each TCR beta V gene segment acted as functional or pseudogenic. On average, around 230,000 unique TCR beta nucleotide sequences were sequenced per donor among about 400 genotyped donors of the cohort, with roughly a sixth of those sequences being non-productive. The study profiled the T cell repertoires of under 700 subjects by immunosequencing and related them to cytomegalovirus serostatus. Along with the approximately 650-subject first cohort, a separate validation cohort of over a hundred different subjects was used. The study aimed to test whether signatures of past pathogen exposure could be identified by cataloging public T cell receptors.

A word on this clone: No cognate antigen has been identified for it. Base qualities are not at hand, and no much larger clone is one base apart.

Germline trimming amounts to 4 bases on V and 2 bases on J, with 10 as the count of junction bases outside the gene matches. CDR1 and CDR2 (SNHLY, FYNNEI) derive from the germline V gene. From the cysteine through the phenylalanine, the CDR3 covers 17 amino acids. Kept here is only the CDR3 DNA, which spans 51 bases and is read in frame from base 1. The method was the immunoSEQ multiplex PCR assay. The multiplex PCR relied on a mix of 60 forward primers for TCR Vbeta segments and 13 reverse primers for TCR Jbeta segments. Amplification of the CDR3 region of rearranged TCR beta genes was performed with a multiplex PCR assay on genomic DNA. On the Illumina HiSeq System, the amplified TCR beta libraries were sequenced as 87-base-pair reads. The source study handled its data this way. Across the 500 to 850 repertoires, a later analysis counted 75 million to 90 million unique TCR beta chains, approximately 10 million of which were shared by at least two donors. Raw reads were error-corrected and collapsed into unique sequences by a nearest-neighbor algorithm in which closely related sequences were merged to remove PCR and sequencing errors. Alignment of CDR3 sequences to IMGT reference sequences was used to assign V, D and J gene segments. Each retained sequence needed at least a six-nucleotide match to both a V gene segment and a J gene segment. A rearrangement was called productive if the CDR3 had no stop codons and remained in frame with V and J, and every other rearrangement was called non-productive. Following IMGT convention, CDR3 was defined as the stretch from the second conserved V-encoded cysteine to the conserved J-encoded phenylalanine. Sequences without an unambiguous match to a single V gene segment were excluded from the earlier analysis of several hundred of the donors. In an earlier analysis of several hundred of the donors, V segments were called functional above 56.7% productive rearrangements and were called segregating when the between-donor standard deviation exceeded 5%. A statistical classification framework was developed to diagnose cytomegalovirus status using the catalog of TCR beta chain sequences. In a later analysis, TCR nucleotide sequences were compared against IMGT/GENE-DB human TR gene sequences so that V and J genes could be assigned. A later analysis assigned CDR3 sequences and most-parsimonious VDJ recombination scenarios with the TCRdist pipeline. In a later analysis, every TCR beta chain was defined by the combination of its CDR3 amino acid sequence and its V-gene family, and reads without a unique V-gene family were dropped. A later analysis removed 450 to 600 highly shared, low-generation-probability nucleotide sequences to deal with suspected cross-contamination and a sequencing artifact. In a later analysis, a clonal expansion index was calculated for each public chain from normalized within-repertoire ranks of inferred template counts. A later analysis computed generation probabilities with a VDJ recombination model fitted to out-of-frame rearrangements, and checked the results against IGoR. Hypergeometric tests were used in a later analysis to score TCR-TCR, TCR-HLA and TCR-CMV co-occurrence, with a repertoire-size bias correction applied to the TCR pairs. A later analysis estimated false discovery rates by permuting HLA or CMV assignments 20 times. In a later analysis, co-occurring TCRs were grouped with DBSCAN, and TCRdist sequence similarity was added when clustering was performed within HLA-allele-positive subsets. Repertoires with fewer than 30,000 or more than 120,000 public chains, plus five repertoires with anomalous nucleotide sharing, were excluded from co-occurrence clustering. As stored in TCRdb, this immuneACCESS dataset retains in-frame rearrangements with V and J assigned. A fraction of the clones does not appear; measured against another copy, unresolved V genes explain less than half of the discrepancy, and the remainder lacks a known reason. V and J calls plus clone size are reproduced from that table; the DNA served to infer D and trimming. Here the sample has about 92,000 clones; about 83% occur a single time. The top ten clones comprise around 5.6% of the sample.

The cohort consisted of some 730 healthy bone marrow donors. At the time of sampling, all cohort members were nominally healthy, though unrecorded immune exposures were likely present. The donor tested CMV seropositive and was one of the 289 seropositive cohort members. Each donor provided a peripheral blood sample, and peripheral blood mononuclear cells were used for TCR beta sequencing. The Qiagen DNeasy Blood Extraction Kit was used to extract genomic DNA from the blood cell samples. Overall study results and their limits: Only TCR beta chains were sequenced in this cohort, and the absence of alpha or paired-chain data limited detectable features. Because counts were too low, seventeen rarely observed V segments, including chromosome 9 orphons, were excluded from the earlier analysis of around 640 of the donors. The study gave a list of 150 to 200 TCR beta chains associated with cytomegalovirus. Most TCR sequences were observed very rarely across donors, whereas some public TCRs were present in many individuals. In vitro tests confirmed that a few of the cytomegalovirus-associated TCR beta chains recognize cytomegalovirus antigens. A further reported finding was that TCR beta sequences accurately predicted the HLA-A and HLA-B alleles for most subjects in the first cohort. A cluster of highly shared sequence variants was judged likely to be a technical artifact of the sequencing pipeline. Correlated functional status among segregating V segments might reflect linkage disequilibrium, but an unknown experimental factor could not be ruled out. Compared with the roughly 600-donor mean, donors in an Asian-associated ancestry cluster had fewer N-insertions in productive TCRs, according to a later genetic analysis. The authors suggested that the approach could potentially be extended to other disease states and immunological phenotypes. In a later analysis, most CMV-associated TCR beta chains were found to appear HLA-restricted, with HLA associations seemingly driven largely by CMV exposure. According to a later analysis, TCR association rates differed among HLA loci, with DRB1 alleles showing the most associated TCRs and HLA-C alleles showing the fewest. Because HLA typing was unavailable for some donors at each locus, only the typed subset was used in association tests. In both the original and validation cohorts, the classifier was reported to diagnose cytomegalovirus status with high specificity and sensitivity. Roughly uniform sequencing depth across donors was assumed in presence/absence analyses, although this assumption may not hold. An earlier analysis of approximately 540 of the donors showed that most TCR beta V segments appeared in productive rearrangements either about 90% or about 30% of the time, which broadly matched IMGT annotations. In a later analysis, some 17,000 TCR beta sequences were associated with specific HLA alleles at a false discovery rate of 0.05. Several of the top co-occurrence clusters appeared to be linked to parvovirus B19, influenza, CMV and Epstein-Barr virus, according to a later analysis. A later genetic analysis associated a missense DCLRE1C variant with V-gene and J-gene trimming of TCR beta chains, and an independent cohort replicated the association. Some IMGT-functional V segments, including TRBV6-2 and TRBV6-3, could not be distinguished by the 87-base-pair reads and were therefore excluded. In a later analysis, HLA-associated TCR beta chains showed more clonal expansion and lower generation probabilities than non-associated chains that were equally common. When HLA alleles, especially DR and DQ, strongly co-occurred, TCR associations were difficult to assign to individual alleles. CMV serostatus was the only immune exposure information available for the cohort.

Sequencing was carried out using PBMCs. This TCR was sampled from a woman under 30 in good health and CMV-seropositive. The chain was built from TRBV2 and TRBJ2-3, and 9 junctional nucleotides match TRBD2. The bases are TGTGCCAGCAGTGCCTCTCCTCCGGGACTAGCCACAGATACGCAGTATTTT. It codes for CASSASPPGLATDTQYF.